The present T cell receptor beta chain was sequenced within a study of CD8 T cells in Susac syndrome. It was with random hexamers that roughly 0.5 to 1 ug RNA was reverse transcribed. MiXCR was run by TCRdb on the immunoSEQ multiplex PCR reads, yielding one entry per CDR3 protein. The sample lists hundreds of thousands of distinct CDR3 sequences, 70% to 90% seen once, with around 0.22% in the top ten. The CDR3 runs 15 residues. V lost 2 bases to trimming and J lost 0 bases, with 11 bases between them. The germline gives CDR1 MNHEY, CDR2 SVGEGT. The study used treatment-naive patients who had stable or active relapsing-remitting disease as multiple sclerosis controls.

The V and J genes are TRBV6-2 or TRBV6-3 and TRBJ2-7; perhaps TRBD2 as D (6 bases). Sequencing used CD8+ T cells from PBMCs. The receptor comes from a human donor with multiple sclerosis. CDR3 sequence reads: CASSYLGGTSYEQYF. Here the CDR3 DNA reads TGTGCCAGCAGTTACCTGGGGGGTACCTCCTACGAGCAGTACTTC.